Below are 9 T cell receptor beta chains sequenced from a single sample in a study of OX40 agonist ivuxolimab in advanced cancers. Some clones are missing from TCRdb's copy, which holds only in-frame ones; the method was immunoSEQ multiplex PCR. The sample lists tens of thousands of clones; 88% were seen once. The source material was CD4+ or CD8+ T cells sorted from blood, sampled in a trial of the OX40 agonist ivuxolimab. These receptors came from an adult with an advanced solid tumor such as melanoma, head and neck, liver or kidney cancer.

This sequence joins TRBV19 and TRBJ1-1; D ambiguous. This CDR3 contains 13 residues. Trimming took 7 bases from V and 4 from J, leaving 13 bases between them. Germline V CDR1 and CDR2: LNHDA, SQIVND (reference sequence). DNA for the CDR3: TGTGCCAGTACCTCACGTGGGCCCACTGAAGCTTTCTTT. This gives the protein CASTSRGPTEAFF.

This chain links TRBV2 with TRBJ1-4, with a tentative D call TRBD1 (6 bases). V was clipped by 10 bases and J by 7 bases, with 16 bases between them. Germline CDR1 reads SNHLY; CDR2 reads FYNNEI. CDR3 length: 13 amino acids. The CDR3 sequence: CANLSPQGEKLFF. In nucleotides, the CDR3 is TGTGCCAACTTATCCCCACAGGGTGAAAAACTGTTTTTT.

J is TRBJ2-3 and V is TRBV4-1; D may be TRBD2 (5 bases). The CDR3 is 15 amino acids. Germline V gene sequence: CDR1 MGHRA, CDR2 YSYEKL. With 1 base removed from V and 1 base from J, the gap between germline ends came to 9 bases. CDR3 coding DNA: TGCGCCAGCAGCCAAGCGGGATTTGGCACAGATACGCAGTATTTT. Its translation is CASSQAGFGTDTQYF.

The chain recombines TRBV27 with TRBJ2-5; perhaps TRBD2 as D (7 bases). The CDR3 sequence is 16 residues long. V lost 3 bases to trimming and J lost 5 bases, with 19 bases between them. Germline CDR1 reads MNHEY; CDR2 reads SMNVEV (reference sequence). CDR3 sequence (DNA): TGTGCCAGCAGTTTGAGGAGGGGGGGGAAGGAGGAGACCCAGTACTTC. As protein: CASSLRRGGKEETQYF.

V and J are TRBV7-8 and TRBJ2-3, with 9 bases lining up with TRBD2. The CDR3 is 14 residues long. The junction had 5 bases not matched to a gene; V was cut back by 7 bases and J by 3 bases. Germline V gene data show CDR1 as SGHVS and CDR2 as FQNEAQ. The CDR3 nucleotides are TGTGCCAGCACCCTAGCGGGAAGGACAGATACGCAGTATTTT. It specifies CASTLAGRTDTQYF.

As regards this clone: An end of the junction does not agree with germline; a read error may underlie this. The chain combines TRBV7-2 with TRBJ2-1; D is perhaps TRBD2 (6 bases). Germline CDR1 is SGHTA and CDR2 is FQGNSA. There are 14 residues in the CDR3. The CDR3 spells CASSYRDSSNEQFF. In nucleotides, the CDR3 is TGTGCCAGCAGCTACCGGGACTCCTCCAATGAGCAGTTCTTC.

CDR3 sequence reads: CASRQGSGNQPQHF. The CDR3 DNA reads as TGTGCCAGCAGACAGGGTTCAGGAAATCAGCCCCAGCATTTT. The rearrangement uses TRBV6-5 and TRBJ1-5, with a weak D call TRBD1 (6 bases). Germline assignment: CDR1 MNHEY and CDR2 SVGAGI. The CDR3 runs 14 residues. The V end lost 6 bases, the J end lost 4 bases, and 13 bases lay between the germline ends.

The chain couples TRBV5-1 to TRBJ2-7, with D tentatively TRBD2 (6 bases). Trimming shortened V by 0 bases and J by 2 bases, and 12 bases separated the two germline ends. Germline V gene lookup returns CDR1 SGHRS and CDR2 YFSETQ. This CDR3 contains 15 residues. CDR3 region: CASSLDPSDAYEQYF. The CDR3 nucleotides read TGCGCCAGCAGCTTGGATCCTAGCGATGCCTACGAGCAGTACTTC.

This clone was counted a single time. The V call is TRBV28, the J call TRBJ1-1; TRBD1 matches at 7 bases. From germline, CDR1 is MDHEN and CDR2 SYDVKM. Trimming at V came to 3 bases and at J to 5 bases, leaving 6 bases not matched to a gene. CDR3 size: 14 residues. CDR3: CASSFRQGVTEAFF. Written as DNA, the CDR3 is TGTGCCAGCAGTTTTCGACAGGGCGTGACTGAAGCTTTCTTT.